The source of this TCR beta chain is a study of PD-1 blockade in classical Hodgkin lymphoma. Whole-study results and caveats: Patients excluded were those beginning nivolumab under 1 year after ASCT. Complete responders' baseline diversity resembled that of newly diagnosed patients.

The count of this clone is one. Its antigen is currently unknown. Using immunoSEQ multiplex PCR, the repertoire was profiled, and TCRdb retains in-frame clones only, with some absent. The sample lists 20,000 or so clones; about 81% were seen once. Time point here: cycle 4 day 1 (C4D1), after 5 to 7 weeks of nivolumab. Each patient's relapse followed autologous stem cell transplantation, and brentuximab vedotin exposure varied. Germline values: CDR1 MGHRA, CDR2 YSYEKL. The CDR3 sequence is 19 residues long. Sequenced material: peripheral blood mononuclear cells (PBMCs), taken before the fourth cycle of nivolumab. This TCR came from a human donor with classical Hodgkin lymphoma. The chain employs TRBV4-1 and TRBJ2-5, with 11 bases lining up with TRBD2. The closer fit of TRBJ2-7 to the DNA end suggests the J call may be wrong. The chain's CDR3 is CASSQRLAGNLGPLIEQYF. CDR3 in DNA: TGCGCCAGCAGCCAACGACTAGCGGGAAACCTTGGTCCCCTTATCGAGCAGTACTTC.